The rows below give T cell receptor beta chains drawn from one sample of a study of T cell responses to AZD1222 COVID-19 vaccine. Clones were read by immunoSEQ multiplex PCR, and TCRdb kept only the in-frame ones, dropping some. The sample has around 100,000 clones, 87% seen once; the top ten hold around 3.1%. Sequencing was performed on peripheral blood, taken on day 0 of AZD1222 vaccination. The source of these receptors is an adult in good health. The CDR3 runs from the conserved cysteine through the conserved F or W. Each record gives: V gene, clone size, D gene, J gene, CDR3 DNA, CDR3 protein. A D gene is named only where the DNA matches it firmly. Some rows have no size entry. The others give once, few or many, or a class for an expanded clone.

V gene: TRBV24-1; clone size: NA; D gene: NA; J gene: TRBJ2-5; CDR3 DNA: TGTGCCACCAGTGACCACCTGACTCGGGAAGAGACCCAGTACTTC; CDR3 protein: CATSDHLTREETQYF
V gene: TRBV4-2; clone size: NA; D gene: TRBD2; J gene: TRBJ2-3; CDR3 DNA: TGTGCCAGCAGCCAAGGGGGACTAGCGGGGGGCCCAGATACGCAGTATTTT; CDR3 protein: CASSQGGLAGGPDTQYF
V gene: TRBV3-1/TRBV3-2; clone size: NA; D gene: NA; J gene: TRBJ2-1; CDR3 DNA: TGTGCCAGCAGTCAGGTGGGTTACAATGAGCAGTTCTTC; CDR3 protein: CASSQVGYNEQFF
V gene: TRBV5-1; clone size: NA; D gene: NA; J gene: TRBJ2-7; CDR3 DNA: TGCGCCAGCAGCTTGGGAGGATTATCCTACGAGCAGTACTTC; CDR3 protein: CASSLGGLSYEQYF
V gene: TRBV6-6; clone size: few; D gene: NA; J gene: TRBJ1-6; CDR3 DNA: TGTGCCAGCAGTCCACAGGGTGGAAATTCACCCCTCCACTTT; CDR3 protein: CASSPQGGNSPLHF
V gene: TRBV13; clone size: NA; D gene: NA; J gene: TRBJ2-5; CDR3 DNA: TGTGCCAGCAGCTCCGGTATGGGGGTTCAAGAGACCCAGTACTTC; CDR3 protein: CASSSGMGVQETQYF
V gene: TRBV5-6; clone size: NA; D gene: TRBD1; J gene: TRBJ1-1; CDR3 DNA: TGTGCCAGCAGCCCCGGGACAGCCAATGAAGCTTTCTTT; CDR3 protein: CASSPGTANEAFF
V gene: TRBV6-2/TRBV6-3; clone size: NA; D gene: NA; J gene: TRBJ1-5; CDR3 DNA: TGTGCCAGCAGCGAGGGGTTTGATCAGCCCCAGCATTTT; CDR3 protein: CASSEGFDQPQHF
V gene: TRBV9; clone size: NA; D gene: NA; J gene: TRBJ2-7; CDR3 DNA: TGTGCCAGCAAAAGGGTCCACGAGCAGTACTTC; CDR3 protein: CASKRVHEQYF
V gene: TRBV19; clone size: NA; D gene: TRBD1; J gene: TRBJ1-5; CDR3 DNA: TGTGCCAGTAGTATCGCTACAGGGGGCGGCAATCAGCCCCAGCATTTT; CDR3 protein: CASSIATGGGNQPQHF
V gene: TRBV7-2; clone size: NA; D gene: NA; J gene: TRBJ1-1; CDR3 DNA: TGTGCCAGCAGGTACTCGCGGGGCAGCTCGGGAACTGAAGCTTTCTTT; CDR3 protein: CASRYSRGSSGTEAFF
V gene: TRBV4-2; clone size: NA; D gene: NA; J gene: TRBJ2-1; CDR3 DNA: TGTGCCAGCGGGCCACCGAGAAACAATGAGCAGTTCTTC; CDR3 protein: CASGPPRNNEQFF
V gene: TRBV7-9; clone size: NA; D gene: TRBD1; J gene: TRBJ1-5; CDR3 DNA: TGTGCCAGCAGCTGGACAGGGGACGAACAGCCCCAGCATTTT; CDR3 protein: CASSWTGDEQPQHF
V gene: TRBV11-2; clone size: NA; D gene: TRBD2; J gene: TRBJ2-1; CDR3 DNA: TGTGCCAGCAGCTTCGATCCAGCGGGGAGCTCCTACAATGAGCAGTTCTTC; CDR3 protein: CASSFDPAGSSYNEQFF
V gene: TRBV25-1; clone size: NA; D gene: TRBD2; J gene: TRBJ2-5; CDR3 DNA: TGTGCCAGCAGGGGACTAGCGGTTCAAGAGACCCAGTACTTC; CDR3 protein: CASRGLAVQETQYF
V gene: TRBV7-2; clone size: NA; D gene: TRBD2; J gene: TRBJ2-7; CDR3 DNA: TGTGCCAGCAGCCGGGCAGCGGGGGGGACCTACGAGCAGTACTTC; CDR3 protein: CASSRAAGGTYEQYF
V gene: TRBV19; clone size: NA; D gene: NA; J gene: TRBJ1-6; CDR3 DNA: TGTGCCAGTAGTATCTCCCGGGACGCCTGGTATAATTCACCCCTCCACTTT; CDR3 protein: CASSISRDAWYNSPLHF
V gene: TRBV5-1; clone size: NA; D gene: NA; J gene: TRBJ2-2; CDR3 DNA: TGTGCCAGCAGCCAAGGGGACTCTCGCACCGGGGAGCTGTTTTTT; CDR3 protein: CASSQGDSRTGELFF
V gene: TRBV7-2; clone size: NA; D gene: NA; J gene: TRBJ2-6; CDR3 DNA: TGTGCCAGCAGCTCTGGAATCGCTGGGGCCAACGTCCTGACTTTC; CDR3 protein: CASSSGIAGANVLTF
V gene: TRBV13; clone size: NA; D gene: NA; J gene: TRBJ1-1; CDR3 DNA: TGTGCCAGCACGGCGAACACTGAAGCTTTCTTT; CDR3 protein: CASTANTEAFF
V gene: TRBV6-2/TRBV6-3; clone size: NA; D gene: NA; J gene: TRBJ2-1; CDR3 DNA: TGTGCCAGCAGTTACCCTTACAATGAGCAGTTCTTC; CDR3 protein: CASSYPYNEQFF
V gene: TRBV4-3; clone size: NA; D gene: NA; J gene: TRBJ1-1; CDR3 DNA: TGCGCCAGCAGCCAAGATGTCAGGACGAACACTGAAGCTTTCTTT; CDR3 protein: CASSQDVRTNTEAFF
V gene: TRBV4-1; clone size: NA; D gene: TRBD2; J gene: TRBJ2-7; CDR3 DNA: TGCGCCAGCAGCCAAGACGGGAGGGGCCCCTACGAGCAGTACTTC; CDR3 protein: CASSQDGRGPYEQYF
V gene: TRBV4-2; clone size: once; D gene: TRBD1; J gene: TRBJ1-1; CDR3 DNA: TGTGCCAGCAGCCAAGATCAGGGGGGGGCGGGGGCTTTCTTT; CDR3 protein: CASSQDQGGAGAFF
V gene: TRBV3-1/TRBV3-2; clone size: once; D gene: TRBD1; J gene: TRBJ1-1; CDR3 DNA: TGTGCCTACCTGGGACAGGGGGCCTCTAACACTGAAGCTTTCTTT; CDR3 protein: CAYLGQGASNTEAFF
V gene: TRBV19; clone size: NA; D gene: NA; J gene: TRBJ1-4; CDR3 DNA: TGTGCCAGTAGTATCCCCCCGATTGCAACTAATGAAAAACTGTTTTTT; CDR3 protein: CASSIPPIATNEKLFF
V gene: TRBV29-1; clone size: once; D gene: NA; J gene: TRBJ1-3; CDR3 DNA: TGCAGCGTGCCCGTGTGCAGGCCCGGAAACACCATATATTTT; CDR3 protein: CSVPVCRPGNTIYF
V gene: TRBV30; clone size: NA; D gene: NA; J gene: TRBJ2-3; CDR3 DNA: TGTGCCTGGAGCCCCGGCACAGATACGCAGTATTTT; CDR3 protein: CAWSPGTDTQYF
V gene: TRBV5-1; clone size: NA; D gene: NA; J gene: TRBJ1-1; CDR3 DNA: TGCGCCAGCAGCTTAGGAGGTTCCACTGAAGCTTTCTTT; CDR3 protein: CASSLGGSTEAFF
V gene: TRBV7-9; clone size: NA; D gene: NA; J gene: TRBJ1-4; CDR3 DNA: TGTGCCAGCAGCCCGCCCGCGGGTACTAATGAAAAACTGTTTTTT; CDR3 protein: CASSPPAGTNEKLFF
V gene: TRBV5-4; clone size: NA; D gene: NA; J gene: TRBJ1-3; CDR3 DNA: TGTGCCAGCAGCTTGAGGGGACCAGGAAACACCATATATTTT; CDR3 protein: CASSLRGPGNTIYF
V gene: TRBV23-1; clone size: NA; D gene: NA; J gene: TRBJ2-4; CDR3 DNA: TGCGCCAGCAGTCAAGGGGAGGCGGGGCTCAAAAACATTCAGTACTTC; CDR3 protein: CASSQGEAGLKNIQYF
V gene: TRBV30; clone size: NA; D gene: NA; J gene: TRBJ1-2; CDR3 DNA: TGTGCCTGGAGTCCCGGGGGGCCTAACTATGGCTACACCTTC; CDR3 protein: CAWSPGGPNYGYTF
V gene: TRBV6-1; clone size: NA; D gene: NA; J gene: TRBJ1-3; CDR3 DNA: TGTGCCAGCAGTGAGACGTGGTTCTCTGGAAACACCATATATTTT; CDR3 protein: CASSETWFSGNTIYF
V gene: TRBV11-2; clone size: few; D gene: TRBD2; J gene: TRBJ2-5; CDR3 DNA: TGTGCCAGCAGCTTTCGTAGTGGCGGGGGTGATTTGACCCAGTACTTC; CDR3 protein: CASSFRSGGGDLTQYF
V gene: TRBV12-3/TRBV12-4; clone size: NA; D gene: NA; J gene: TRBJ1-6; CDR3 DNA: TGTGCCAGCGGTAGCCTTAATTCACCCCTCCACTTT; CDR3 protein: CASGSLNSPLHF
V gene: TRBV5-1; clone size: NA; D gene: TRBD1; J gene: TRBJ2-1; CDR3 DNA: TGCGCCAGCAGCTCGGGACAGGGCTCCTACAATGAGCAGTTCTTC; CDR3 protein: CASSSGQGSYNEQFF
V gene: TRBV11-2; clone size: NA; D gene: NA; J gene: TRBJ1-5; CDR3 DNA: TGTGCCAGTAGGGGCGGTTTCAATCAGCCCCAGCATTTT; CDR3 protein: CASRGGFNQPQHF
V gene: TRBV11-1; clone size: NA; D gene: TRBD1; J gene: TRBJ2-7; CDR3 DNA: TGTGCCAGCAGCTTAACACAGGGGATGACCTACGAGCAGTACTTC; CDR3 protein: CASSLTQGMTYEQYF
V gene: TRBV6-5; clone size: NA; D gene: NA; J gene: TRBJ1-1; CDR3 DNA: TGTGCCAGCAGACGAGGGGGGGTTTTGGAAGCTTTCTTT; CDR3 protein: CASRRGGVLEAFF
V gene: TRBV6-4; clone size: NA; D gene: NA; J gene: TRBJ2-1; CDR3 DNA: TGTGCCAGCAGTGACGGACTATACAATGAGCAGTTCTTC; CDR3 protein: CASSDGLYNEQFF
V gene: TRBV5-4; clone size: NA; D gene: NA; J gene: TRBJ2-6; CDR3 DNA: TGTGCCAGCAGCTTGGTCGGCTCTGGGGCCAACGTCCTGACTTTC; CDR3 protein: CASSLVGSGANVLTF
V gene: TRBV19; clone size: NA; D gene: NA; J gene: TRBJ1-1; CDR3 DNA: TGTGCCAGTAGTATACGGGCCGGGGGCACTGAAGCTTTCTTT; CDR3 protein: CASSIRAGGTEAFF
V gene: TRBV9; clone size: NA; D gene: NA; J gene: TRBJ1-1; CDR3 DNA: TGTGCCAGCAGCGGAGACATAAGGGGTACTGAAGCTTTCTTT; CDR3 protein: CASSGDIRGTEAFF
V gene: TRBV2; clone size: NA; D gene: NA; J gene: TRBJ2-4; CDR3 DNA: TGTGCCAGCAGTGATGTGGGGCTGGTCATTCAGTACTTC; CDR3 protein: CASSDVGLVIQYF
V gene: TRBV11-2; clone size: NA; D gene: NA; J gene: TRBJ2-5; CDR3 DNA: TGTGCCAGCAGCACACCTACACAGGGTGGGGAGACGGAGACCCAGTACTTC; CDR3 protein: CASSTPTQGGETETQYF
V gene: TRBV24-1; clone size: NA; D gene: TRBD2; J gene: TRBJ2-1; CDR3 DNA: TGTGCCACCAGTGATTTGGACCGAGCGGGAGGGCCGAGGGGTGAGCAGTTCTTC; CDR3 protein: CATSDLDRAGGPRGEQFF
V gene: TRBV7-2; clone size: NA; D gene: NA; J gene: TRBJ1-1; CDR3 DNA: TGTGCCAGCATCCAGCAACAGGGCGGCACTGAAGCTTTCTTT; CDR3 protein: CASIQQQGGTEAFF
V gene: TRBV4-3; clone size: NA; D gene: NA; J gene: TRBJ2-1; CDR3 DNA: TGCGCCAGCAGCCAAGTTTGGGACAATGAGCAGTTCTTC; CDR3 protein: CASSQVWDNEQFF
V gene: TRBV7-8; clone size: NA; D gene: TRBD2; J gene: TRBJ2-1; CDR3 DNA: TGTGCCAGCAGCTTACCCCTAGCGGGTTACAATGAGCAGTTCTTC; CDR3 protein: CASSLPLAGYNEQFF
V gene: TRBV12-3/TRBV12-4; clone size: NA; D gene: NA; J gene: TRBJ2-5; CDR3 DNA: TGTGCCAGCAGTCAAGGGGAGACCCAGTACTTC; CDR3 protein: CASSQGETQYF
V gene: TRBV15; clone size: NA; D gene: NA; J gene: TRBJ1-6; CDR3 DNA: TGTGCCACCAGCAGAGGTGACAGAGAAATTCACCCCCTCCACTTT; CDR3 protein: CATSRGDREIHPLHF
V gene: TRBV6-1; clone size: NA; D gene: TRBD1; J gene: TRBJ1-6; CDR3 DNA: TGTGCCAGCCGGGGGGACAGGCCTAATTCACCCCTCCACTTT; CDR3 protein: CASRGDRPNSPLHF
V gene: TRBV9; clone size: many; D gene: NA; J gene: TRBJ1-2; CDR3 DNA: TGTGCCAGCAGCGTAGCGGCACAGGCCTATGGCTACACCTTC; CDR3 protein: CASSVAAQAYGYTF
V gene: TRBV10-3; clone size: NA; D gene: NA; J gene: TRBJ2-3; CDR3 DNA: TGTGCCATCGGCGGAGATACGCAGTATTTT; CDR3 protein: CAIGGDTQYF